Presented here are 19 T cell receptor beta chains from one specimen sequenced in a study of early T cells in non-severe SARS-CoV-2 infection. Via MiXCR, TCRdb re-called the 5' RACE reads, giving one row per CDR3 protein. This repertoire shows roughly 81,000 distinct CDR3 sequences, 9.5% to 13% found once; its top ten account for around 2.4%. Sequenced input: whole blood. The receptor source for this set is an adult who was a healthcare worker with PCR-confirmed SARS-CoV-2 infection or an uninfected control (not recorded which).

This clonotype was counted between two and nine times. This chain uses TRBV25-1 with TRBJ1-1; 7 positions match TRBD1. The CDR3 length is 14 residues. Per the germline V gene, CDR1 is MGHDK and CDR2 is SYGVNS. V was clipped by 9 bases and J by 6 bases; unmatched bases: 13. The CDR3 sequence is CASTSLRGFAEAFF. CDR3 DNA sequence: TGTGCCAGTACGTCCCTCAGGGGGTTCGCTGAAGCTTTCTTT.

The chain is built from TRBV11-2 and TRBJ2-2; 8 bases fit TRBD2. J was trimmed by 6 bases and V by 5 bases; bases with no gene match: 8. CDR1 is SGHAT and CDR2 is FQNNGV in the germline V gene. The CDR3 is made up of 15 amino acids. In nucleotides, the CDR3 is TGTGCCAGCAGCAGTGGACTAGCCTACGCCGGGGAGCTGTTTTTT. Translating it yields CASSSGLAYAGELFF.

This chain links TRBV7-9 with TRBJ1-2; a weak D match, TRBD1 (5 bases). V was shortened by 3 bases and J by 3 bases, with 14 bases between the two germline ends. The CDR3 runs 15 residues. From germline, CDR1 is SEHNR and CDR2 FQNEAQ (reference sequence). In DNA, the CDR3 is TGTGCCAGCAGCTTGGACACCGGGGCTTACTATGGCTACACCTTC. Translation: CASSLDTGAYYGYTF.

This clonotype was seen a handful of times. V is TRBV2 and J is TRBJ1-4; D is unclear. CDR3 length: 14 residues. Germline V CDR1 and CDR2: SNHLY, FYNNEI. V lost 6 bases, J lost 3 bases, and 11 bases lay in between. CDR3 residues: CASRKYGANEKLFF. The CDR3 DNA reads as TGTGCCAGCAGGAAGTATGGGGCTAATGAAAAACTGTTTTTT.

This clonotype was detected a few times. CDR3 amino acids: CASALSGELFF. Here the CDR3 DNA reads TGTGCCAGTGCCCTGTCCGGGGAGCTGTTTTTT. V usage is TRBV28 and J usage is TRBJ2-2; D call uncertain. V gave up 9 bases and J gave up 6 bases, with 8 bases separating them. Germline CDR1 MDHEN, CDR2 SYDVKM. This CDR3 has 11 amino acids.

This clonotype was picked up a small number of times. A junction boundary mismatches the germline segment, possibly from a read error. The J gene is TRBJ1-5, the V gene TRBV18; no clear D gene. The CDR3 runs to 16 residues. Looked up from germline, CDR1 is KGHSH and CDR2 is LQKENI. The CDR3 loop reads CVSSPEAAGSYQPQHF. CDR3 sequence (DNA): TGTGTCAGCTCACCAGAAGCCGCTGGGAGCTATCAGCCCCAGCATTTT.

This clonotype was counted at least ten times. The chain couples TRBV27 to TRBJ2-7; D could derive from TRBD1 or TRBD2 (5 bases each). CDR3 length: 12 residues. V lost 5 bases and J 6 bases, leaving 11 bases between the germline ends. Germline lookup yields CDR1 MNHEY and CDR2 SMNVEV (reference sequence). The CDR3 nucleotides are TGTGCCAGCAGTCCGGGACGGCCCGAGCAGTACTTC. Its translation is CASSPGRPEQYF.

V and J are TRBV20-1 and TRBJ1-2, with 7 bases that match TRBD1. J was trimmed by 6 bases and V by 0 bases; bases with no gene match: 7. The germline CDR1 and CDR2 sequences are DFQATT and SNEGSKA (reference sequence). The CDR3 contains 14 residues. DNA of the CDR3: TGCAGTGCTAGAGATCTGGGGGACAGTCATGGCTACACCTTC. This translates into CSARDLGDSHGYTF.

This chain uses TRBV5-6 with TRBJ2-3, with TRBD2 matching 9 bases. CDR3 length: 17 residues. V was clipped by 2 bases and J by 3 bases; unmatched bases: 10. CDR1 and CDR2 (germline): SGHDT, YYEEEE. The CDR3, as DNA: TGTGCCAGCAGCTTTTCAGGACTAGCGTTTGTGACAGATACGCAGTATTTT. Its protein product is CASSFSGLAFVTDTQYF.

This clonotype has at least ten counts. V usage is TRBV18 and J usage is TRBJ1-4, with 7 nucleotides matching TRBD1. This CDR3 region has 15 residues. In germline, CDR1 is KGHSH, CDR2 LQKENI. V shed 5 bases, J shed 5 bases, and the junction held 8 bases outside the gene matches. The CDR3 region has the DNA TGTGCCAGCTCAACTCGGACAGGTTACAATGAAAAACTGTTTTTT. It yields the protein CASSTRTGYNEKLFF.

This clonotype is medium-sized (0.01 to 0.1%) by share. V usage is TRBV20-1 and J usage is TRBJ2-2; unclear D gene. Germline CDR1 reads DFQATT; CDR2 reads SNEGSKA (reference sequence). The CDR3 has 14 amino acids. V lost 4 bases and J lost 5, with 14 bases in between. Here the CDR3 DNA reads TGCAGTGCTACCCTCCAGATGCGGACCGGGGAGCTGTTTTTT. Translating gives CSATLQMRTGELFF.

The CDR3 sequence: CAWGQANTEAFF. For the CDR3, the DNA is TGTGCCTGGGGACAAGCGAACACTGAAGCTTTCTTT. The chain couples TRBV30 to TRBJ1-1; maybe TRBD1 (5 bases). This CDR3 has 12 amino acids. V lost 5 bases, J lost 1 base, and 8 bases lay in between. Germline CDR1 reads GTSNPN; CDR2 reads SVGIG (reference sequence).

The table lists this clonotype with a few counts. V and J are TRBV7-6 and TRBJ1-1, with D unclear. Germline CDR1 SGHVS, CDR2 FNYEAQ. This CDR3 has 14 amino acids. V was pared by 5 bases and J by 3 bases, with 13 bases between. CDR3 nucleotides: TGTGCCAGCAGCCGACGCCCGGGCGACACTGAAGCTTTCTTT. Protein sequence: CASSRRPGDTEAFF. The full variable domain, in which reference TRBV7-6 and TRBJ1-1 provide the parts outside the CDR3, is GAGVSQSPRYKVTKRGQDVALRCDPISGHVSLYWYRQALGQGPEFLTYFNYEAQQDKSGLPNDRFSAERPEGSISTLTIQRTEQRDSAMYRCASSRRPGDTEAFFGQGTRLTVV.

This clonotype was counted at least ten times. This chain links TRBV7-8 with TRBJ2-1; 8 bases fit TRBD1. CDR3 length: 15 residues. Looked up from germline, CDR1 is SGHVS and CDR2 is FQNEAQ. With 5 bases clipped from V and 2 bases from J, the junction kept 5 bases outside the gene matches. The CDR3 DNA is TGTGCCAGCAGCCCGGACAGGGCGACCTACAATGAGCAGTTCTTC. This translates into CASSPDRATYNEQFF.

This clonotype was seen repeatedly, ten times or more. V and J are TRBV25-1 and TRBJ1-1, with D possibly matching TRBD1 (5 bases). Trimming took 4 bases from V and 8 from J, leaving 11 bases between them. Germline lookup yields CDR1 MGHDK and CDR2 SYGVNS. This CDR3 is 12 amino acids long. The CDR3 DNA reads TGTGCCAGCAGTGCAGGGTCTAGGGAAGCTTTCTTT. Its protein is CASSAGSREAFF.

This clonotype came up many times. The chain employs TRBV30 and TRBJ2-1, with a possible D match to TRBD1 (6 bases). Trimming took 5 bases from V and 15 from J, leaving 14 bases between them. Per the germline V gene, CDR1 is GTSNPN and CDR2 is SVGIG (reference sequence). The CDR3 has 10 amino acids. In DNA, the CDR3 is TGTGCCTGGGGGGGCCCATCGACGTTCTTC. Amino acids: CAWGGPSTFF.

This clonotype was counted a few times. DNA of the CDR3: TGTGCCAGCAGCTTATCACAGGGGAACACTGAAGCTTTCTTT. Protein: CASSLSQGNTEAFF. This chain connects TRBV7-6 to TRBJ1-1; D is perhaps TRBD1 (6 bases). Trimming cost V 2 bases and J 1 base, with 8 bases left between them. CDR1 SGHVS and CDR2 FNYEAQ come from the germline V gene. CDR3 size: 14 residues. Using reference TRBV7-6 and TRBJ1-1 for the parts outside the CDR3, the full variable domain is GAGVSQSPRYKVTKRGQDVALRCDPISGHVSLYWYRQALGQGPEFLTYFNYEAQQDKSGLPNDRFSAERPEGSISTLTIQRTEQRDSAMYRCASSLSQGNTEAFFGQGTRLTVV.

This clonotype appeared many times. CDR3: CSARELQPLGELFF. For the CDR3, the DNA is TGCAGTGCTAGAGAACTACAGCCCCTCGGGGAGCTGTTTTTT. This sequence joins TRBV20-1 and TRBJ2-2, with D unclear. Germline V CDR1 and CDR2: DFQATT, SNEGSKA (reference sequence). V shed 0 bases and J shed 7 bases, with 12 bases lying between them. CDR3 length: 14 amino acids.

The table lists this clonotype with many counts. The chain couples TRBV5-6 to TRBJ2-2; D is uncertain. There are 14 residues in the CDR3. V lost 2 bases to trimming and J lost 4 bases, with 9 bases between them. Germline values: CDR1 SGHDT, CDR2 YYEEEE. CDR3 region: CASSLGPGTGELFF. In nucleotides, the CDR3 is TGTGCCAGCAGCTTAGGACCGGGCACCGGGGAGCTGTTTTTT.